The entry below describes one T cell receptor beta chain. The data derive from a study of cytomegalovirus exposure and HLA in healthy donors. PCR involved 60 Vbeta and 13 Jbeta primers. TCRdb's copy holds only in-frame clones and misses some; the assay was immunoSEQ multiplex PCR. This sample contains 200,000 to 250,000 clones. The trim removed 7 bases at V and 2 bases at J, leaving 11 bases unmatched. This CDR3 has 15 residues. Germline CDR1 is SGHTS and CDR2 is YDEGEE. The origin of this receptor is a woman aged 30 to 39 in good health and CMV-seropositive. The gene calls are TRBV5-8 and TRBJ2-7; 8 bases are shared with TRBD1. The sample comprised PBMCs. In DNA form, the CDR3 reads TGTGCCAGCCAAGCTCCCTCCAGGGGGCCCTACGAGCAGTACTTC. Its protein is CASQAPSRGPYEQYF.